The rows below give T cell receptor beta chains drawn from one sample of a study of human T cells and chemical hapten exposure. TCRdb analysed the RACE reads with MiXCR anew, one entry per CDR3 protein. The table includes about 46,000 distinct CDR3 sequences, 3.5% to 4.5% detected once. Sequenced: whole blood. These receptors all stem from a female donor in good health. Some clones in this sample may be carry-over from other donors' samples. Each CDR3 is given without its conserved first and last residue. A D gene is named only where the DNA matches it firmly. Clone size appears in some rows only: once, few, many, or a class for an expanded clone.

J gene: TRBJ1-6; V gene: TRBV10-3; clone size: many; D gene: NA; CDR3 protein: AISESTAASPLH
J gene: TRBJ1-2; V gene: TRBV6-2/TRBV6-3; clone size: many; D gene: NA; CDR3 protein: ATNKGTNYGYT
J gene: TRBJ1-5; V gene: TRBV6-2/TRBV6-3; clone size: many; D gene: NA; CDR3 protein: ASTTWTASNQPQH
J gene: TRBJ2-4; V gene: TRBV10-3; clone size: many; D gene: TRBD1; CDR3 protein: AISDSFGTGRTRNIQY
J gene: TRBJ1-5; V gene: TRBV5-6; clone size: NA; D gene: TRBD1; CDR3 protein: ASSLDRANQPQH
J gene: TRBJ1-1; V gene: TRBV5-1; clone size: NA; D gene: NA; CDR3 protein: ASSFGLTEAF
J gene: TRBJ1-2; V gene: TRBV6-5; clone size: many; D gene: TRBD1; CDR3 protein: ASSRGQGIYGYT
J gene: TRBJ2-3; V gene: TRBV10-3; clone size: many; D gene: TRBD2; CDR3 protein: AISELAGGLDTQY
J gene: TRBJ1-6; V gene: TRBV11-2; clone size: many; D gene: NA; CDR3 protein: ASSLDGANTRGSPLH
J gene: TRBJ2-1; V gene: TRBV5-1; clone size: many; D gene: TRBD2; CDR3 protein: ASSPTSGGLEQF
J gene: TRBJ2-3; V gene: TRBV10-3; clone size: few; D gene: NA; CDR3 protein: AISDPFDTDTQY
J gene: TRBJ2-3; V gene: TRBV24-1; clone size: NA; D gene: NA; CDR3 protein: ATSATVTDTQY
J gene: TRBJ1-6; V gene: TRBV7-6; clone size: many; D gene: NA; CDR3 protein: ATSRDRDITSPLH
J gene: TRBJ2-7; V gene: TRBV10-3; clone size: many; D gene: NA; CDR3 protein: AISAVARDYEQY
J gene: TRBJ1-1; V gene: TRBV29-1; clone size: many; D gene: TRBD1; CDR3 protein: SVRQGWAEAF
J gene: TRBJ1-2; V gene: TRBV29-1; clone size: many; D gene: NA; CDR3 protein: SVEFVNYGYT
J gene: TRBJ2-1; V gene: TRBV27; clone size: many; D gene: NA; CDR3 protein: ASSVARYYNEQF
J gene: TRBJ2-6; V gene: TRBV6-4; clone size: many; D gene: NA; CDR3 protein: ASSDSWGAGANVLT
J gene: TRBJ2-7; V gene: TRBV10-3; clone size: many; D gene: TRBD2; CDR3 protein: AISETLAGTYEQY
J gene: TRBJ2-1; V gene: TRBV6-2/TRBV6-3; clone size: NA; D gene: NA; CDR3 protein: ASKIGVGRESYNEQF
J gene: TRBJ1-1; V gene: TRBV29-1; clone size: many; D gene: NA; CDR3 protein: SALAGESNTEAF
J gene: TRBJ1-6; V gene: TRBV6-1; clone size: NA; D gene: NA; CDR3 protein: ASSEDGGSPLH
J gene: TRBJ2-1; V gene: TRBV29-1; clone size: many; D gene: NA; CDR3 protein: SVRIRGDEQF
J gene: TRBJ2-7; V gene: TRBV4-2; clone size: few; D gene: NA; CDR3 protein: ASSQDLGGYEQY
J gene: TRBJ1-1; V gene: TRBV12-3/TRBV12-4; clone size: NA; D gene: TRBD1; CDR3 protein: ASTPTGAKRTEAF
J gene: TRBJ2-7; V gene: TRBV6-5; clone size: many; D gene: TRBD1; CDR3 protein: ASSAGADIRGYEQY
J gene: TRBJ2-3; V gene: TRBV5-4; clone size: many; D gene: NA; CDR3 protein: ASSPYGADTQY
J gene: TRBJ1-1; V gene: TRBV20-1; clone size: many; D gene: NA; CDR3 protein: SAREPLGVANTEAF
J gene: TRBJ2-3; V gene: TRBV7-2; clone size: many; D gene: TRBD2; CDR3 protein: ASSLTGLAGGRTDTQY
J gene: TRBJ1-3; V gene: TRBV12-3/TRBV12-4; clone size: many; D gene: NA; CDR3 protein: ASSSEGDGNTIY
J gene: TRBJ1-2; V gene: TRBV12-3/TRBV12-4; clone size: many; D gene: NA; CDR3 protein: ASRAGAESYGYT
J gene: TRBJ1-1; V gene: TRBV29-1; clone size: many; D gene: TRBD1; CDR3 protein: SVVRGGIDTEAF